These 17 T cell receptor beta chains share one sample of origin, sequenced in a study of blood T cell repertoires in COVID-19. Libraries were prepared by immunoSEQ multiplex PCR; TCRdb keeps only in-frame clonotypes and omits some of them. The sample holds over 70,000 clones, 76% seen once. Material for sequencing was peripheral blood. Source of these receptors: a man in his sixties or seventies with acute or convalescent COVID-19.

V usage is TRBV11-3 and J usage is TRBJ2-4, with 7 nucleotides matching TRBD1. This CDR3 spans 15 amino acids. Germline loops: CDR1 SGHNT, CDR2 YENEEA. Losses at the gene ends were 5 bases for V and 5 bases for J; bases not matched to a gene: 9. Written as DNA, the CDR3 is TGTGCCAGCAGCGCCACGACAGGGAGAGAAAACATTCAGTACTTC. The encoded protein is CASSATTGRENIQYF.

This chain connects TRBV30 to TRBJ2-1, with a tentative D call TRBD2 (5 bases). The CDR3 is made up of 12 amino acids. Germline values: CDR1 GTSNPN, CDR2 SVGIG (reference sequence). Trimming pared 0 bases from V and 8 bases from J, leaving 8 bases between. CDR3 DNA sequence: TGTGCCTGGAGTGTAACGGGGTATGAGCAGTTCTTC. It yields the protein CAWSVTGYEQFF.

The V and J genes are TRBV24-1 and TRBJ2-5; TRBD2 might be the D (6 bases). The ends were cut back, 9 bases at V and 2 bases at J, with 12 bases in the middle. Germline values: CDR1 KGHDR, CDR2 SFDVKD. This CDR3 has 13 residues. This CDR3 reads CATRGTGQETQYF. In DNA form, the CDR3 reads TGTGCCACCCGCGGGACGGGACAAGAGACCCAGTACTTC.

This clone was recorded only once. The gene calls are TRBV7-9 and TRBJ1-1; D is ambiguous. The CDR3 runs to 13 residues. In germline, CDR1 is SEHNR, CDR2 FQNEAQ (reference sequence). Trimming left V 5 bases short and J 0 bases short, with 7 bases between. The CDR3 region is CASSPTLNTEAFF. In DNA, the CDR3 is TGTGCCAGCAGCCCGACACTGAACACTGAAGCTTTCTTT.

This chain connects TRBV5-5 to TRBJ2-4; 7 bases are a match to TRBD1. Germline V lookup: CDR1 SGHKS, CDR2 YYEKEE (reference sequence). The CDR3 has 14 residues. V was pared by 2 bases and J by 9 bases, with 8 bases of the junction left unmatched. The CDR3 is CASSFSTGAGIQYF. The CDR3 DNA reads TGTGCCAGCAGCTTTTCCACAGGGGCGGGCATTCAGTACTTC.

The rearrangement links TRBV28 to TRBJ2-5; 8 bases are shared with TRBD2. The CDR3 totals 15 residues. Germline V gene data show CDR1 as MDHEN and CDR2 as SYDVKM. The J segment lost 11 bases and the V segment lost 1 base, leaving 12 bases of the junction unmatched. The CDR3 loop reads CASSLLGLEAGEQYF. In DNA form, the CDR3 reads TGTGCCAGCAGTTTATTGGGACTAGAGGCGGGAGAGCAGTACTTC.

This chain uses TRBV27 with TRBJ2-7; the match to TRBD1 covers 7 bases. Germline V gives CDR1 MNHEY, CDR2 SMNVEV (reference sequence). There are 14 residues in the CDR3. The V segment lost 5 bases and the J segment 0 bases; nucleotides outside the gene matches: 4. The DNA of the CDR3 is TGTGCCAGCAGTCTACAGGGGCCCTCCTACGAGCAGTACTTC. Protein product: CASSLQGPSYEQYF.

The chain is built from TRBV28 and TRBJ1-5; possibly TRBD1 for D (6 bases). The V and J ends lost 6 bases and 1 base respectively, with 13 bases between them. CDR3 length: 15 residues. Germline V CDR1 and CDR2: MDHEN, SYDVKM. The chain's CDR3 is CASRLRGDSNQPQHF. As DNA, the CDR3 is TGTGCCAGCAGACTCAGGGGAGACAGCAATCAGCCCCAGCATTTT.

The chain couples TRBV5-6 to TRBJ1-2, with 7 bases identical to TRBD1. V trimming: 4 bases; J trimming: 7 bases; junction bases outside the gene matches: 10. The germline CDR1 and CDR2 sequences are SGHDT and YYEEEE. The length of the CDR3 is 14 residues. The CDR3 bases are TGTGCCAGCAGCCCATTAAGGGGGCTCGGTGGCTACACCTTC. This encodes CASSPLRGLGGYTF.

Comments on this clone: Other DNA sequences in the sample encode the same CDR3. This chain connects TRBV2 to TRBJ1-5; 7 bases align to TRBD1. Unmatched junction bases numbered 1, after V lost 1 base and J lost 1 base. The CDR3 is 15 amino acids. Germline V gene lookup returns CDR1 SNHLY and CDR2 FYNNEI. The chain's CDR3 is CASSEEGGSNQPQHF. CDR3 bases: TGTGCCAGCAGTGAAGAAGGGGGCAGCAATCAGCCCCAGCATTTT.

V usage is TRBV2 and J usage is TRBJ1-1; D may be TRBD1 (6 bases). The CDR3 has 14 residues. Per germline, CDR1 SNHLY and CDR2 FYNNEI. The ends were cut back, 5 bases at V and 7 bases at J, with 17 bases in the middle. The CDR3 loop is CASSTSRGQFEAFF. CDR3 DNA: TGTGCCAGCAGTACGAGTAGAGGACAGTTTGAAGCTTTCTTT.

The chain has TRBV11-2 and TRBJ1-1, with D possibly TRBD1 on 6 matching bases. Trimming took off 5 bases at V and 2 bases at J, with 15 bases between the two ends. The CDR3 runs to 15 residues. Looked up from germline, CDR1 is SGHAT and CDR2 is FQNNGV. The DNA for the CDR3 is TGTGCCAGCAGCCGATTCGGGGGGCCTAACACTGAAGCTTTCTTT. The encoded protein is CASSRFGGPNTEAFF.

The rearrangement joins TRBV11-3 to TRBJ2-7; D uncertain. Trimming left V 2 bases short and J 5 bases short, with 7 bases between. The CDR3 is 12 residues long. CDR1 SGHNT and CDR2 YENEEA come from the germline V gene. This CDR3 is CASSLFTDEQYF. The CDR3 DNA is TGTGCCAGCAGCTTATTTACGGACGAGCAGTACTTC.

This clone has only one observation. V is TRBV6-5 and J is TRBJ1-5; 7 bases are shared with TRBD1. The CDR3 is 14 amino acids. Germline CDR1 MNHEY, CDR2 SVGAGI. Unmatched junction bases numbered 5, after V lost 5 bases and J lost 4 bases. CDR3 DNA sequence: TGTGCCAGCAGTAGGGGGCGTATTAATCAGCCCCAGCATTTT. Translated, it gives CASSRGRINQPQHF.

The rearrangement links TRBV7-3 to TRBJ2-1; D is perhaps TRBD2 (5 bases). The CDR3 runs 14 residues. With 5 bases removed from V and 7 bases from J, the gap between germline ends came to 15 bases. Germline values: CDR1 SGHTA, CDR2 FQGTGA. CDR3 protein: CASSPTRDVNEQFF. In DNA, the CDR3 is TGTGCCAGCAGCCCCACCCGGGATGTGAATGAGCAGTTCTTC.

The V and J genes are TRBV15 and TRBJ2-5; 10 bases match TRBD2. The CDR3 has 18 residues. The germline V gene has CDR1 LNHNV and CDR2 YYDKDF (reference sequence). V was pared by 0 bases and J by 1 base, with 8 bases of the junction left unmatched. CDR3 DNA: TGTGCCACCAGCAGAGATCTTCGACTAGCGGGCCCCCAAGAGACCCAGTACTTC. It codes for CATSRDLRLAGPQETQYF.

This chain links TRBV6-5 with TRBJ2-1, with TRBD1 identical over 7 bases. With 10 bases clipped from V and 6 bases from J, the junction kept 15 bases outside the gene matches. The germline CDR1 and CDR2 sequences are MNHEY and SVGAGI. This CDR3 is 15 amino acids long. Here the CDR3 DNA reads TGTGCCACCCTGAGCCTGACAGGGTCGGTCAATGAGCAGTTCTTC. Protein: CATLSLTGSVNEQFF.